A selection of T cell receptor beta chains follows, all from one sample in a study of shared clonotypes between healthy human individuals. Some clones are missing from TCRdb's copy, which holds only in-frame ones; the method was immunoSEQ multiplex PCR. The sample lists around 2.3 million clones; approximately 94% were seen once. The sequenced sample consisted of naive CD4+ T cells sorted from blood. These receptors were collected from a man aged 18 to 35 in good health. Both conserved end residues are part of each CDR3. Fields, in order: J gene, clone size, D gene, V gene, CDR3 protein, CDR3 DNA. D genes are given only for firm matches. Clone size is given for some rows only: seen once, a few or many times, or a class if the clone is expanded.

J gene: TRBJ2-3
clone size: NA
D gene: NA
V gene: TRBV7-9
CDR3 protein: CASSLPRGGTDTQYF
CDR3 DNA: TGTGCCAGCAGCTTACCCAGGGGGGGCACAGATACGCAGTATTTT

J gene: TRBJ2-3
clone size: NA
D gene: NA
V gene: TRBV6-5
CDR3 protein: CASSLEADPSNTQYF
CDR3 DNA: TGTGCCAGCAGCCTTGAAGCGGACCCCTCAAATACGCAGTATTTT

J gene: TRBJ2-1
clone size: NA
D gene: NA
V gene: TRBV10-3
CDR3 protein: CAISIYNEQFF
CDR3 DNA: TGTGCCATCAGTATATACAATGAGCAGTTCTTC

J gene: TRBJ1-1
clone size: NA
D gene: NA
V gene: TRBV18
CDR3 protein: CASSPRRVGFTEAFF
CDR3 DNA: TGTGCCAGCTCTCCTCGCCGGGTGGGCTTCACTGAAGCTTTCTTT

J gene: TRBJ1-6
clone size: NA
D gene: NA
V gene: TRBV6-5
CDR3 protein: CASSYTRLNNSPLHF
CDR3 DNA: TGTGCCAGCAGTTACACGAGACTTAATAATTCACCCCTCCACTTT

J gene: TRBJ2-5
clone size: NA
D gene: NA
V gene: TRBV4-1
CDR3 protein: CASSQAGRQETQYF
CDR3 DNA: TGCGCCAGCAGCCAAGCAGGGCGGCAAGAGACCCAGTACTTC

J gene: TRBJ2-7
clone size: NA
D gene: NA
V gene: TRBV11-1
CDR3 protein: CATPDWSDEQYF
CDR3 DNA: TGTGCCACCCCAGACTGGTCGGACGAGCAGTACTTC

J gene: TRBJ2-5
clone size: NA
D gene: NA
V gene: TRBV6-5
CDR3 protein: CASSSRWGEETQYF
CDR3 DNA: TGTGCCAGCAGTTCCCGGTGGGGGGAAGAGACCCAGTACTTC

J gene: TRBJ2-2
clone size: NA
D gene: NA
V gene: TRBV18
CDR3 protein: CASSATNTGELFF
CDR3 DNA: TGTGCCAGCTCAGCCACAAACACCGGGGAGCTGTTTTTT

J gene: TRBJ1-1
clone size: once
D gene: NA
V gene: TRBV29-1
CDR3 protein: CSAVRQAGNTEAFF
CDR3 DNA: TGCAGCGCCGTGAGGCAAGCAGGGAACACTGAAGCTTTCTTT

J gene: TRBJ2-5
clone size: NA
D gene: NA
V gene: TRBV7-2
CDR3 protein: CASSLVVEGETQYF
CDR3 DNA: TGTGCCAGCAGCTTAGTGGTGGAGGGGGAGACCCAGTACTTC

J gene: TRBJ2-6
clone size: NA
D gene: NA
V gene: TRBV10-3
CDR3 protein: CASNRGEGQDPRGANVLTF
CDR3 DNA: TGTGCCTCCAATAGGGGGGAAGGACAGGACCCGCGGGGGGCCAACGTCCTGACTTTC

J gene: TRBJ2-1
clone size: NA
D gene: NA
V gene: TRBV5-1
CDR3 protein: CASSLEGTYNEQFF
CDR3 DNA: TGCGCCAGCAGCTTGGAAGGGACTTACAATGAGCAGTTCTTC

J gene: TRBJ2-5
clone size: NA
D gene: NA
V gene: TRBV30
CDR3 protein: CAWSLPTGVQETQYF
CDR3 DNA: TGTGCCTGGAGCCTACCGACCGGGGTTCAAGAGACCCAGTACTTC

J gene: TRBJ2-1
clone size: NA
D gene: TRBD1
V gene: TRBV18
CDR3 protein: CASSPGTGNINEQFF
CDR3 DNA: TGTGCCAGCTCTCCCGGGACAGGGAATATCAATGAGCAGTTCTTC

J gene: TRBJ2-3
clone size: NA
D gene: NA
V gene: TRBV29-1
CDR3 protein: CSVTQDTQYF
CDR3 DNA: TGCAGCGTGACCCAAGATACGCAGTATTTT

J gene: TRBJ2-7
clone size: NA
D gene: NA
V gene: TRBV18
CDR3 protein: CASSPLPKPYEQYF
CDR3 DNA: TGTGCCAGCTCACCACTTCCCAAACCCTACGAGCAGTACTTC

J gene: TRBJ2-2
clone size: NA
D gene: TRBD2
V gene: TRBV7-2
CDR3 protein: CASSSDSGRDTGELFF
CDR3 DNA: TGTGCCAGCAGCTCGGATAGCGGGAGAGATACCGGGGAGCTGTTTTTT

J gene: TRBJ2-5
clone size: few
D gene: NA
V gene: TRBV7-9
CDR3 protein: CASSSLGETQYF
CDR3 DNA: TGTGCCAGCAGCTCATTGGGGGAGACCCAGTACTTC

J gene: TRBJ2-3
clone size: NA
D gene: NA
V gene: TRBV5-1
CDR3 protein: CASSFRSTDTQYF
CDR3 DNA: TGCGCCAGCAGCTTTAGAAGCACAGATACGCAGTATTTT

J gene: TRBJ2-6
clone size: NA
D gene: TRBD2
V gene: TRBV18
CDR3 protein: CASSRAGKAVPSSGANVLTF
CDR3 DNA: TGTGCCAGCTCACGAGCGGGAAAGGCGGTCCCTAGCTCTGGGGCCAACGTCCTGACTTTC

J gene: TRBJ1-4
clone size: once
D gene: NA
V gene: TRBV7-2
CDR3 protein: CASSLNGHSNEKLFF
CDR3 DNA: TGTGCCAGCAGCTTGAACGGTCACAGTAATGAAAAACTGTTTTTT

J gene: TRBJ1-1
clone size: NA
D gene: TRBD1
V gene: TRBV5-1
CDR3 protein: CASSHPGQATEAFF
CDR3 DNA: TGCGCCAGCAGCCACCCGGGACAGGCCACTGAAGCTTTCTTT

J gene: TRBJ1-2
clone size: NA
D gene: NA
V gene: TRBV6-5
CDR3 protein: CASSYGTGKRAYGYTF
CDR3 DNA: TGTGCCAGCAGTTACGGTACAGGGAAGAGGGCCTATGGCTACACCTTC

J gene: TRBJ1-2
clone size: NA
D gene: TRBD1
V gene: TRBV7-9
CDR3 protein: CASSEGTGNYGYTF
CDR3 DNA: TGTGCCAGCAGCGAGGGGACAGGGAACTATGGCTACACCTTC

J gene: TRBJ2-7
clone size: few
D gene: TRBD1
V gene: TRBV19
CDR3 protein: CASSIGTDYEQYF
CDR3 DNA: TGTGCCAGTAGTATCGGGACAGACTACGAGCAGTACTTC

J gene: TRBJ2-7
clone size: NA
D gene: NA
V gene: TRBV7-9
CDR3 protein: CASSFDGTYEQYF
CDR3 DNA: TGTGCCAGCAGCTTCGACGGGACCTACGAGCAGTACTTC

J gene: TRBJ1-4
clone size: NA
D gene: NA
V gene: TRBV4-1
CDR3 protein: CASRSLGDEKLFF
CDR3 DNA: TGCGCCAGCAGGTCGCTCGGAGATGAAAAACTGTTTTTT